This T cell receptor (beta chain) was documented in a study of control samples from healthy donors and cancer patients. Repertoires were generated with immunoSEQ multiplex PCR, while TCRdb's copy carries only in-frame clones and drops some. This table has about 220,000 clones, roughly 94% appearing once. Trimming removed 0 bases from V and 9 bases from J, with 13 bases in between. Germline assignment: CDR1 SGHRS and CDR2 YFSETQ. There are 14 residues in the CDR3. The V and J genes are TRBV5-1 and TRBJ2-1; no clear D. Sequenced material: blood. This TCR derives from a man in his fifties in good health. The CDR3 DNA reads TGCGCCAGCAGCTTGGATAAGGGCTGGGGTGAGCAGTTCTTC. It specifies CASSLDKGWGEQFF.